This T cell receptor (beta chain) emerged from a study of cytomegalovirus exposure and HLA in healthy donors. PCR primers comprised 60 Vbeta and 13 Jbeta primers. Assay: immunoSEQ multiplex PCR; the TCRdb copy retains only in-frame clones and omits some. This sample has around 150,000 clones, with roughly four fifths found just once. About this clone: The antigen is unknown.

Germline trimming cut 1 base from V and 6 bases from J; bases unmatched to any gene: 8. Germline V gene lookup returns CDR1 SGHVS and CDR2 FNYEAQ. The CDR3 covers 16 residues. Study-level points and caveats: CMV antigen specificity was confirmed in vitro for three CMV-associated chains.

Sequencing input: PBMCs. The TCR originated in a girl aged 2-10 years in good health and CMV-seropositive. This chain joins TRBV7-6 and TRBJ1-5; 8 nucleotides match TRBD1. CDR3 amino acids: CASSLEAGRGLQPQHF. CDR3 nucleotides: TGTGCCAGCAGCTTAGAGGCCGGCAGGGGGCTTCAGCCCCAGCATTTT. Full variable domain (rest looked up from reference TRBV7-6 and TRBJ1-5): GAGVSQSPRYKVTKRGQDVALRCDPISGHVSLYWYRQALGQGPEFLTYFNYEAQQDKSGLPNDRFSAERPEGSISTLTIQRTEQRDSAMYRCASSLEAGRGLQPQHFGDGTRLSIL.